The 18 T cell receptor beta chains reported below all come from one sample, sequenced in a study of shared clonotypes between healthy human individuals. Data came from immunoSEQ multiplex PCR; TCRdb stores just in-frame clones and leaves some out. Altogether some 2.1 million clones are present, around 95% being singletons, with the ten largest covering 0.13%. Material: naive CD4+ T cells sorted from blood. Subset: CD45RA+ positively selected. Receptors originate from a man aged 18 to 29 in good health.

In the case of this clone: This specimen includes other DNA sequences encoding the same CDR3. CDR3 loop: CASSTDRAYGYTF. For the CDR3, the DNA is TGTGCCAGCAGCACGGACAGGGCTTACGGCTACACCTTC. This chain uses TRBV5-6 with TRBJ1-2, with 8 bases aligning to TRBD1. J gave up 8 bases and V 4 bases, and 7 bases lay outside the gene matches. The CDR3 totals 13 residues. Germline V gene data show CDR1 as SGHDT and CDR2 as YYEEEE.

This rearrangement joins TRBV6-5 to TRBJ2-7; the D gene is possibly TRBD1 (6 bases). The germline V gene encodes CDR1 MNHEY and CDR2 SVGAGI. CDR3 length equals 15 residues. Trimming took off 0 bases at V and 0 bases at J, with 9 bases between the two ends. CDR3 in DNA: TGTGCCAGCAGTTACTCGCCGACAGGCTCCTACGAGCAGTACTTC. Translating gives CASSYSPTGSYEQYF.

Turning to this clone: This sample also contains other DNA sequences that code for the same CDR3. The chain recombines TRBV5-1 with TRBJ2-6; no clear D gene. Trimming cost V 0 bases and J 0 bases, with 10 bases left between them. CDR1 SGHRS and CDR2 YFSETQ come from the germline V gene. The CDR3 covers 17 residues. The CDR3 coding sequence is TGCGCCAGCAGCTTGGGTAGCAGCAGCTCTGGGGCCAACGTCCTGACTTTC. It yields the protein CASSLGSSSSGANVLTF.

The chain combines TRBV13 with TRBJ2-3; D unclear. CDR3 length equals 13 residues. V was clipped by 2 bases and J by 4 bases, with 7 bases between them. Germline V gene sequence: CDR1 PRHDT, CDR2 FYEKMQ (reference sequence). CDR3 amino acids: CASSLRAPDTQYF. CDR3 coding DNA: TGTGCCAGCAGCTTACGAGCGCCAGATACGCAGTATTTT.

V is TRBV11-2 and J is TRBJ2-6; 9 bases line up with TRBD2. Trimming at V came to 5 bases and at J to 1 base, leaving 9 bases not matched to a gene. The CDR3 sequence is 18 residues long. The germline V gene encodes CDR1 SGHAT and CDR2 FQNNGV. The CDR3 coding sequence is TGTGCCAGCAGCGCCATTAGCGGGAGAGGGTCTGGGGCCAACGTCCTGACTTTC. Translation gives CASSAISGRGSGANVLTF.

J is TRBJ2-1 and V is TRBV5-1; 8 bases align to TRBD2. The germline V gene has CDR1 SGHRS and CDR2 YFSETQ. The CDR3 consists of 16 residues. The J segment lost 8 bases and the V segment lost 4 bases, leaving 14 bases of the junction unmatched. The CDR3 region is CASSPRGSGASDEQFF. CDR3 sequence (DNA): TGCGCCAGCAGCCCCCGGGGTAGCGGGGCATCGGATGAGCAGTTCTTC.

The rearrangement joins TRBV4-2 to TRBJ2-7; D possibly corresponds to TRBD1 (7 bases). Trimming took off 2 bases at V and 0 bases at J, with 14 bases between the two ends. The CDR3 runs 16 residues. Germline lookup yields CDR1 LGHNA and CDR2 YNFKEQ. The CDR3: CASSQTGDSLSYEQYF. The CDR3 region has the DNA TGTGCCAGCAGCCAAACGGGGGACAGTCTCTCCTACGAGCAGTACTTC.

This clone was picked up one time. The chain has TRBV11-1 and TRBJ2-1; no firm D call. The CDR3 contains 13 residues. The V end lost 3 bases, the J end lost 4 bases, and 7 bases lay between the germline ends. Per germline, CDR1 SGHAT and CDR2 FQDESV (reference sequence). The CDR3 here is CASSLETYNEQFF. In DNA, the CDR3 is TGTGCCAGCAGCTTGGAGACATACAATGAGCAGTTCTTC.

This rearrangement joins TRBV27 to TRBJ2-2; possibly TRBD1 or TRBD2 for D (5 bases each). The V end lost 8 bases, the J end lost 1 base, and 14 bases lay between the germline ends. CDR1 is MNHEY and CDR2 is SMNVEV in the germline V gene (reference sequence). The CDR3 runs to 15 residues. CDR3: CASRSGTGNTGELFF. CDR3 nucleotide sequence: TGTGCCAGCCGATCCGGGACCGGGAACACCGGGGAGCTGTTTTTT.

The chain couples TRBV19 to TRBJ2-6; tentatively, D is TRBD2 (6 bases). CDR1 and CDR2 (germline): LNHDA, SQIVND (reference sequence). This CDR3 region has 16 residues. V shed 7 bases and J shed 2 bases, with 15 bases lying between them. The CDR3 coding sequence is TGTGCCAGTACCTCCGGGGAGGCGACTGGGGCCAACGTCCTGACTTTC. Translated, it gives CASTSGEATGANVLTF.

This chain joins TRBV5-1 and TRBJ1-4; D unresolved. Germline V gene sequence: CDR1 SGHRS, CDR2 YFSETQ. Trimming cost V 4 bases and J 5 bases, with 15 bases left between them. CDR3 length: 15 amino acids. The CDR3 DNA is TGCGCCAGCAGCCGTACCCCGGGCAAGAATGAAAAACTGTTTTTT. Encoded protein: CASSRTPGKNEKLFF.

V usage is TRBV9 and J usage is TRBJ1-4; D is ambiguous. The CDR3 has 16 residues. Trimming stripped 3 bases from V and 3 bases from J, with 15 bases between. Germline V gene sequence: CDR1 SGDLS, CDR2 YYNGEE. In nucleotides, the CDR3 is TGTGCCAGCAGCGCGAGAAGAGCATACCCTAATGAAAAACTGTTTTTT. Its translation: CASSARRAYPNEKLFF.

To note about this clone: The sample holds other DNA sequences that translate to the same CDR3. The J gene is TRBJ1-1, the V gene TRBV2; a possible D gene is TRBD1 (5 bases). The V end was cut by 2 bases, the J end by 0 bases, with 7 bases between. CDR1 and CDR2 from the germline V gene are SNHLY and FYNNEI. The CDR3 spans 14 residues. The CDR3: CASSEQGMNTEAFF. CDR3 nucleotides: TGTGCCAGCAGTGAACAGGGAATGAACACTGAAGCTTTCTTT.

This clone was detected once. The V gene is TRBV11-3, the J gene TRBJ2-5, with 9 nucleotides matching TRBD2. Trimming cost V 2 bases and J 5 bases; bases outside gene matches: 9. In germline, CDR1 is SGHNT, CDR2 YENEEA. The CDR3 spans 16 residues. The CDR3 spells CASSLSGGLASETQYF. The CDR3 bases are TGTGCCAGCAGCTTATCCGGGGGACTAGCTAGCGAGACCCAGTACTTC.

The chain uses TRBV29-1 and TRBJ2-5; 9 bases are a match to TRBD2. In germline, CDR1 is SQVTM, CDR2 ANQGSEA. The CDR3 has 16 amino acids. The J segment lost 4 bases and the V segment lost 6 bases, leaving 15 bases of the junction unmatched. CDR3 protein: CSVGISGSKIRETQYF. CDR3 DNA: TGCAGCGTAGGGATTAGCGGGAGTAAGATTCGAGAGACCCAGTACTTC.

V gene TRBV7-2 combines with J gene TRBJ2-5, with D unclear. This CDR3 contains 14 residues. Trimming cost V 1 base and J 3 bases, with 9 bases left between them. Germline V gene data show CDR1 as SGHTA and CDR2 as FQGNSA. CDR3 nucleotide sequence: TGTGCCAGCAGCTTAGACGGGCGGAAAGAGACCCAGTACTTC. Its translation is CASSLDGRKETQYF.

The V call is TRBV7-2, the J call TRBJ2-7; the match to TRBD1 covers 10 bases. The germline gives CDR1 SGHTA, CDR2 FQGNSA. With V trimmed by 0 bases and J by 4 bases, 6 bases remained unmatched. CDR3 size: 16 residues. Here the CDR3 reads CASSLAETGGVYEQYF. As DNA, the CDR3 is TGTGCCAGCAGCTTAGCTGAGACAGGGGGCGTATACGAGCAGTACTTC.

The chain is built from TRBV6-6 and TRBJ1-2; D may be TRBD1 (5 bases). The CDR3 length is 13 residues. The germline gives CDR1 MNHNY, CDR2 SVGAGI (reference sequence). V lost 1 base and J lost 8, with 11 bases in between. CDR3: CASSYLGEGGYTF. The CDR3 DNA reads TGTGCCAGCAGTTACTTGGGGGAGGGGGGCTACACCTTC.